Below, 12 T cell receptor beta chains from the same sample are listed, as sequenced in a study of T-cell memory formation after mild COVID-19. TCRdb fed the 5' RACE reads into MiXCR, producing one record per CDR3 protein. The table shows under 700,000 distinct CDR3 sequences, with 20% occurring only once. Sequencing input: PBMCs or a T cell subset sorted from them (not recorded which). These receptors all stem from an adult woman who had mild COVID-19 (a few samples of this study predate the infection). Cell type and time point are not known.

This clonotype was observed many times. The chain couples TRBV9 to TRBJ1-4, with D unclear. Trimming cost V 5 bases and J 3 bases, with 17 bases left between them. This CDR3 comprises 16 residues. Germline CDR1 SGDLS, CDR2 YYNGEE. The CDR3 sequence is CASSGPRGAANEKLFF. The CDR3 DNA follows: TGTGCCAGCAGTGGACCTCGGGGAGCGGCTAATGAAAAACTGTTTTTT.

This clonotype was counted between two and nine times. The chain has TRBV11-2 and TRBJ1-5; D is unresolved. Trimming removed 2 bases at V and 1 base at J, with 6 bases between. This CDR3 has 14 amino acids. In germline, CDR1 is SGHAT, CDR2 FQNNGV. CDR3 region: CASSLTASNQPQHF. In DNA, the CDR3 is TGTGCCAGCAGCTTAACAGCAAGCAATCAGCCCCAGCATTTT.

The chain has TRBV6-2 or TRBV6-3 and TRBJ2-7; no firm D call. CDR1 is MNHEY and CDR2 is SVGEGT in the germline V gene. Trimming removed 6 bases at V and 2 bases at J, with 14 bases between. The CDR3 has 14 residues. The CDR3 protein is CASSSEAPPYEQYF. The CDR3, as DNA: TGTGCCAGCAGCTCCGAAGCGCCCCCCTACGAGCAGTACTTC.

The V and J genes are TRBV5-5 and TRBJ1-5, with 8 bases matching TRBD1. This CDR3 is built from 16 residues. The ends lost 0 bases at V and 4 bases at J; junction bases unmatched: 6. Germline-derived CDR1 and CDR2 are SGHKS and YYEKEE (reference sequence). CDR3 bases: TGTGCCAGCAGCTTGGCCCCGACAGGGGCGAATCAGCCCCAGCATTTT. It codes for CASSLAPTGANQPQHF.

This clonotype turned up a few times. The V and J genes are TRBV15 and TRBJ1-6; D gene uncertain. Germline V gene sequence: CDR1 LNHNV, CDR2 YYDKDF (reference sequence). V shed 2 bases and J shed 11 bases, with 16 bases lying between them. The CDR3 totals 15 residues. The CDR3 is CATSRITGVAAPLHF. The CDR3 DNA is TGTGCCACCAGCAGAATTACCGGGGTCGCGGCACCCCTCCACTTT.

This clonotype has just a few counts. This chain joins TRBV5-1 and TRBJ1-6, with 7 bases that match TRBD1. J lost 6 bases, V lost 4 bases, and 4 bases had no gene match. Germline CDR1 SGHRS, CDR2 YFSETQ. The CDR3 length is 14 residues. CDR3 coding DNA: TGCGCCAGCAGCCGGGACAGTTTTAATTCACCCCTCCACTTT. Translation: CASSRDSFNSPLHF.

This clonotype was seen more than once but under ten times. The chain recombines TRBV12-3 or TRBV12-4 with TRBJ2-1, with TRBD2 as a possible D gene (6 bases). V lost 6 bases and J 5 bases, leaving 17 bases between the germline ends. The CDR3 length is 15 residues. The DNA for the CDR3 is TGTGCCAGCAGCCGCGGGGAGAAACGAAACAATGAGCAGTTCTTC. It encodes CASSRGEKRNNEQFF.

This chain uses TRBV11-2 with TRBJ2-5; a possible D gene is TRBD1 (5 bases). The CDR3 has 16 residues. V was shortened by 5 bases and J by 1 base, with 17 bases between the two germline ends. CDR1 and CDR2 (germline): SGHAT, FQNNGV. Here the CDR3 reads CASSPPSVDSQETQYF. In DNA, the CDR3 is TGTGCCAGCAGCCCGCCTTCCGTAGACAGCCAAGAGACCCAGTACTTC.

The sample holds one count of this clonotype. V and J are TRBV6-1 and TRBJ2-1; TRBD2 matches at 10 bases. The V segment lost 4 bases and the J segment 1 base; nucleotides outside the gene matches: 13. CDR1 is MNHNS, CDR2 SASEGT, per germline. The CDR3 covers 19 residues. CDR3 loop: CASSVPGLAGETSYNEQFF. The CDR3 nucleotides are TGTGCCAGCAGTGTTCCGGGGCTAGCGGGAGAAACGTCCTACAATGAGCAGTTCTTC.

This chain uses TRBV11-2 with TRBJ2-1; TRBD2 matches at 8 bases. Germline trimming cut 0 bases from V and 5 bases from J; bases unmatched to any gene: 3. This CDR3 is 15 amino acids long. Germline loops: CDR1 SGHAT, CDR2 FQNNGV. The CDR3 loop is CASSLDGRGHNEQFF. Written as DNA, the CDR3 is TGTGCCAGCAGCTTAGACGGGAGGGGCCACAATGAGCAGTTCTTC.

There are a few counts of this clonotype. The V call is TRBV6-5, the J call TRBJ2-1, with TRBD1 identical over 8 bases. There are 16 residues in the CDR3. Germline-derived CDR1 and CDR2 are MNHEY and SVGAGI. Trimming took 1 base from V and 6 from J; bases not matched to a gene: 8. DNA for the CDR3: TGTGCCAGCAGTTACTGGAGGACAGGGTCTATCAATGAGCAGTTCTTC. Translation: CASSYWRTGSINEQFF.

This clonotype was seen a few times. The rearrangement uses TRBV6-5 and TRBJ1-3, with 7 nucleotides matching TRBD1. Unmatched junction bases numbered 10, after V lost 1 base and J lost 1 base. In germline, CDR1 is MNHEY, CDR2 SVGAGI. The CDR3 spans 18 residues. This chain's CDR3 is CASSYLGGQSSSGNTIYF. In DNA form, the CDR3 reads TGTGCCAGCAGTTACTTAGGGGGACAGTCCTCATCTGGAAACACCATATATTTT.